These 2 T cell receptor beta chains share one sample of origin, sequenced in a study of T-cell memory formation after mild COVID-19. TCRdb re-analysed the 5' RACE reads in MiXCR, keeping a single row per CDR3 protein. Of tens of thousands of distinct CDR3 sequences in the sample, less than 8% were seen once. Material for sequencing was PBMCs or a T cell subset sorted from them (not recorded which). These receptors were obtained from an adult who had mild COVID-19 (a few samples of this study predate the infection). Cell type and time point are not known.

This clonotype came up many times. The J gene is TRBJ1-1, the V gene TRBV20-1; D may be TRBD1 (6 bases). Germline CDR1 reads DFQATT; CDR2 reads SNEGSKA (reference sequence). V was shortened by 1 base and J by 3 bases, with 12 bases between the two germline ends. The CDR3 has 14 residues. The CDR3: CSARGAAGDTEAFF. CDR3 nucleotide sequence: TGCAGTGCTAGAGGTGCGGCAGGGGACACTGAAGCTTTCTTT.

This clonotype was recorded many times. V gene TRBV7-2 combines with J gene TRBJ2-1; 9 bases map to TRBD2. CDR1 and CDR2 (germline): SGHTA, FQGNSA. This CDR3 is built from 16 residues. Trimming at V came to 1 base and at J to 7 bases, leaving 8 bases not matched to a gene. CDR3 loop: CASSLGVSGGENEQFF. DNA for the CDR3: TGTGCCAGCAGCTTAGGGGTTAGCGGGGGTGAAAATGAGCAGTTCTTC.